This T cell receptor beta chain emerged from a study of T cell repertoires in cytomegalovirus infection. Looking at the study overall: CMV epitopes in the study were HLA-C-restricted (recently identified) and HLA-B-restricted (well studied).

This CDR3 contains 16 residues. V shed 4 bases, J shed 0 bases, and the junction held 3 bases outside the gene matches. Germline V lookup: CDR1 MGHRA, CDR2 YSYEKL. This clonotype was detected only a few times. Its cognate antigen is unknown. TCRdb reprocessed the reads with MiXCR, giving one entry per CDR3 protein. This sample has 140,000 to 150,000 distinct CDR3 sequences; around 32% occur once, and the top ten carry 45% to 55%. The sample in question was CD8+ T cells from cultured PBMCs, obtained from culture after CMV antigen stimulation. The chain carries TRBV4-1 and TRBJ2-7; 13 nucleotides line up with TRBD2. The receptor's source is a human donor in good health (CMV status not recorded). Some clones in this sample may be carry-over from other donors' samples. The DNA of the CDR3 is TGCGCCAGCAGCCGCGGGACTAGCGGGGACTCCTACGAGCAGTACTTC. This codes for CASSRGTSGDSYEQYF.